The rows below give T cell receptor beta chains drawn from one sample of a study of human T cells and chemical hapten exposure. MiXCR was run by TCRdb on the RACE reads, yielding one entry per CDR3 protein. This repertoire shows around 56,000 distinct CDR3 sequences, approximately 10% found once; its top ten account for approximately 9.9%. The sample here was whole blood, taken in connection with sensitization to the hapten diphenylcyclopropenone (DPC). The receptor set was obtained from a man aged 40-49 years with alopecia areata. Some clones in this sample may be carry-over from other donors' samples. The CDR3 runs from the conserved cysteine through the conserved F or W. D genes are given only for firm matches. Part of the rows lack a size; the others show once, few, many or a class for expanded clones.

clone_size: many; d_call: TRBD1; v_call: TRBV5-1; j_call: TRBJ1-1; cdr3_aa: CATSDRMNTEAFF; cdr3_nt: TGCGCCACCTCGGACAGGATGAACACTGAAGCTTTCTTT
clone_size: .; d_call: .; v_call: TRBV4-1; j_call: TRBJ1-5; cdr3_aa: CASSQDGVSQPQHF; cdr3_nt: TGCGCCAGCAGCCAAGACGGCGTGAGTCAGCCCCAGCATTTT
clone_size: few; d_call: .; v_call: TRBV12-3/TRBV12-4; j_call: TRBJ2-2; cdr3_aa: CASSYTLRSSNTGELFF; cdr3_nt: TGTGCCAGCAGTTATACGCTAAGGAGCTCGAACACCGGGGAGCTGTTTTTT
clone_size: few; d_call: TRBD2; v_call: TRBV9; j_call: TRBJ2-7; cdr3_aa: CASSVATGLAAYEQYF; cdr3_nt: TGTGCCAGCAGCGTAGCTACGGGACTAGCGGCCTACGAGCAGTACTTC
clone_size: many; d_call: TRBD1; v_call: TRBV10-3; j_call: TRBJ2-7; cdr3_aa: CAISEPDRVYEQYF; cdr3_nt: TGTGCCATCAGTGAACCGGACAGGGTCTACGAGCAGTACTTC
clone_size: .; d_call: TRBD2; v_call: TRBV12-3/TRBV12-4; j_call: TRBJ2-1; cdr3_aa: CASTPAGLAGGYEQFF; cdr3_nt: TGTGCCAGCACCCCGGCCGGACTAGCGGGAGGATACGAGCAGTTCTTC
clone_size: few; d_call: .; v_call: TRBV30; j_call: TRBJ2-1; cdr3_aa: CAWSVMGSGSYNEQFF; cdr3_nt: TGTGCCTGGAGTGTAATGGGCTCTGGCTCCTACAATGAGCAGTTCTTC
clone_size: .; d_call: TRBD2; v_call: TRBV5-1; j_call: TRBJ2-5; cdr3_aa: CASSSREEETQYF; cdr3_nt: TGCGCCAGCAGCTCGCGGGAGGAAGAGACCCAGTACTTC
clone_size: many; d_call: .; v_call: TRBV7-9; j_call: TRBJ2-3; cdr3_aa: CASSFPSAGGDTQYF; cdr3_nt: TGTGCCAGCAGCTTCCCTAGCGCTGGAGGAGATACGCAGTATTTT
clone_size: .; d_call: .; v_call: TRBV6-1; j_call: TRBJ2-5; cdr3_aa: CASSEGGWETQYF; cdr3_nt: TGTGCCAGCAGTGAAGGGGGCTGGGAGACCCAGTACTTC
clone_size: .; d_call: .; v_call: TRBV11-2; j_call: TRBJ2-3; cdr3_aa: CASSPGGIDTQYF; cdr3_nt: TGTGCCAGCAGCCCTGGGGGTATCGATACGCAGTATTTT
clone_size: .; d_call: .; v_call: TRBV28; j_call: TRBJ1-1; cdr3_aa: CASSLVQKNTEAFF; cdr3_nt: TGTGCCAGCAGTTTAGTACAGAAGAACACTGAAGCTTTCTTT
clone_size: many; d_call: TRBD1; v_call: TRBV24-1; j_call: TRBJ2-5; cdr3_aa: CATGTGRGSVQETQYF; cdr3_nt: TGTGCCACCGGGACAGGTAGAGGGTCGGTCCAAGAGACCCAGTACTTC
clone_size: .; d_call: .; v_call: TRBV5-1; j_call: TRBJ2-7; cdr3_aa: CASSLYPTYEQYF; cdr3_nt: TGCGCCAGCAGCTTGTACCCTACCTACGAGCAGTACTTC
clone_size: few; d_call: TRBD1; v_call: TRBV27; j_call: TRBJ2-7; cdr3_aa: CASSFSWRTGGYEQYF; cdr3_nt: TGTGCCAGCAGTTTCTCTTGGAGGACAGGGGGGTACGAGCAGTACTTC
clone_size: .; d_call: .; v_call: TRBV6-2/TRBV6-3; j_call: TRBJ2-5; cdr3_aa: CASSYAFQETQYF; cdr3_nt: TGTGCCAGCAGTTACGCGTTCCAAGAGACCCAGTACTTC
clone_size: .; d_call: .; v_call: TRBV7-8; j_call: TRBJ2-1; cdr3_aa: CASSLEGQGLEQFF; cdr3_nt: TGTGCCAGCAGCTTAGAGGGTCAGGGACTTGAGCAGTTCTTC
clone_size: few; d_call: .; v_call: TRBV27; j_call: TRBJ2-7; cdr3_aa: CASSLRASGDEQYF; cdr3_nt: TGTGCCAGCAGTTTAAGGGCATCAGGGGACGAGCAGTACTTC
clone_size: .; d_call: .; v_call: TRBV12-3/TRBV12-4; j_call: TRBJ1-5; cdr3_aa: CASSPRDGNNQPQHF; cdr3_nt: TGTGCCAGCAGCCCCCGGGACGGAAACAATCAGCCCCAGCATTTT
clone_size: few; d_call: TRBD2; v_call: TRBV4-2; j_call: TRBJ2-3; cdr3_aa: CASSIGTSGTDTQYF; cdr3_nt: TGTGCCAGCAGTATAGGGACTAGCGGTACAGATACGCAGTATTTT
clone_size: many; d_call: .; v_call: TRBV20-1; j_call: TRBJ1-5; cdr3_aa: CSASRQTGNQPQHF; cdr3_nt: TGCAGTGCTAGTAGACAGACGGGCAATCAGCCCCAGCATTTT
clone_size: few; d_call: .; v_call: TRBV18; j_call: TRBJ2-1; cdr3_aa: CASSPGPENEQFF; cdr3_nt: TGTGCCAGCTCACCGGGCCCAGAGAATGAGCAGTTCTTC
clone_size: few; d_call: .; v_call: TRBV3-1; j_call: TRBJ1-5; cdr3_aa: CASSQGEQPQHF; cdr3_nt: TGTGCCAGCAGCCAAGGGGAGCAGCCCCAGCATTTT
clone_size: many; d_call: TRBD2; v_call: TRBV20-1; j_call: TRBJ2-7; cdr3_aa: CSAGRTSGSYEQYF; cdr3_nt: TGCAGTGCCGGCCGGACTAGCGGTTCCTACGAGCAGTACTTC
clone_size: few; d_call: .; v_call: TRBV9; j_call: TRBJ2-1; cdr3_aa: CASSHRAGSSYNEQFF; cdr3_nt: TGTGCCAGCAGCCACCGGGCCGGGAGCTCCTACAATGAGCAGTTCTTC
clone_size: many; d_call: TRBD1; v_call: TRBV7-2; j_call: TRBJ2-3; cdr3_aa: CASSGWTGASTDTQYF; cdr3_nt: TGTGCCAGCAGCGGGTGGACAGGGGCTAGCACAGATACGCAGTATTTT
clone_size: few; d_call: TRBD1; v_call: TRBV12-3/TRBV12-4; j_call: TRBJ1-5; cdr3_aa: CASSLVSGTGNQPQHF; cdr3_nt: TGTGCCAGCAGTTTGGTTTCTGGGACAGGGAATCAGCCCCAGCATTTT
clone_size: many; d_call: .; v_call: TRBV19; j_call: TRBJ2-2; cdr3_aa: CASSIKGGGELFF; cdr3_nt: TGTGCCAGTAGTATAAAGGGCGGCGGGGAGCTGTTTTTT
clone_size: .; d_call: TRBD2; v_call: TRBV20-1; j_call: TRBJ2-3; cdr3_aa: CSALDPSGYTDTQYF; cdr3_nt: TGCAGTGCGCTTGATCCTAGCGGGTACACAGATACGCAGTATTTT
clone_size: few; d_call: .; v_call: TRBV6-5; j_call: TRBJ2-7; cdr3_aa: CASSRGGGTYEQYF; cdr3_nt: TGTGCCAGCAGCAGGGGGGGGGGCACCTACGAGCAGTACTTC
clone_size: few; d_call: .; v_call: TRBV28; j_call: TRBJ2-7; cdr3_aa: CASSFPLGAKQYF; cdr3_nt: TGTGCCAGCAGTTTCCCCCTGGGGGCCAAGCAGTACTTC
clone_size: .; d_call: TRBD2; v_call: TRBV6-2/TRBV6-3; j_call: TRBJ2-7; cdr3_aa: CASSRTSGKDYEQYF; cdr3_nt: TGTGCCAGCAGTCGAACTAGCGGAAAAGACTACGAGCAGTACTTC
clone_size: few; d_call: .; v_call: TRBV27; j_call: TRBJ2-3; cdr3_aa: CASKDITDTQYF; cdr3_nt: TGTGCCAGCAAGGACATCACAGATACGCAGTATTTT
clone_size: many; d_call: .; v_call: TRBV20-1; j_call: TRBJ2-3; cdr3_aa: CSARDGGTPRHGADTQYF; cdr3_nt: TGCAGTGCTAGAGATGGAGGGACCCCGAGGCACGGGGCAGATACGCAGTATTTT
clone_size: few; d_call: .; v_call: TRBV27; j_call: TRBJ2-3; cdr3_aa: CASSLSTVWGRGTDTQYF; cdr3_nt: TGTGCCAGCAGTTTATCCACAGTGTGGGGCAGGGGCACAGATACGCAGTATTTT
clone_size: many; d_call: TRBD1; v_call: TRBV19; j_call: TRBJ1-1; cdr3_aa: CASSPRDRGAGTEAFF; cdr3_nt: TGTGCCAGTAGTCCCCGGGACAGGGGGGCGGGCACTGAAGCTTTCTTT
clone_size: .; d_call: TRBD1; v_call: TRBV9; j_call: TRBJ2-5; cdr3_aa: CASSVTILGGIETQYF; cdr3_nt: TGTGCCAGCAGCGTAACCATACTAGGGGGCATCGAGACCCAGTACTTC
clone_size: few; d_call: .; v_call: TRBV28; j_call: TRBJ2-1; cdr3_aa: CASSPPELYNEQFF; cdr3_nt: TGTGCCAGCAGTCCCCCGGAACTCTACAATGAGCAGTTCTTC
clone_size: few; d_call: .; v_call: TRBV6-5; j_call: TRBJ2-3; cdr3_aa: CASSYEWEDGFSATDTQYF; cdr3_nt: TGTGCCAGCAGTTACGAGTGGGAGGACGGGTTCTCTGCCACAGATACGCAGTATTTT
clone_size: few; d_call: .; v_call: TRBV19; j_call: TRBJ1-1; cdr3_aa: CASSRWGGRSATEAFF; cdr3_nt: TGTGCCAGTAGTAGATGGGGCGGCAGGAGCGCCACTGAAGCTTTCTTT
clone_size: many; d_call: TRBD2; v_call: TRBV27; j_call: TRBJ2-4; cdr3_aa: CASSRRTSGYIQYF; cdr3_nt: TGTGCCAGCAGTCGGAGGACTAGCGGGTACATTCAGTACTTC
clone_size: .; d_call: .; v_call: TRBV3-1; j_call: TRBJ1-4; cdr3_aa: CASRRAGSNEKLFF; cdr3_nt: TGTGCCAGCAGAAGGGCAGGGTCTAATGAAAAACTGTTTTTT
clone_size: .; d_call: .; v_call: TRBV5-1; j_call: TRBJ1-6; cdr3_aa: CASSRGTADNSPLHF; cdr3_nt: TGCGCCAGCAGCCGAGGGACGGCCGATAATTCACCCCTCCACTTT
clone_size: many; d_call: .; v_call: TRBV12-3/TRBV12-4; j_call: TRBJ2-1; cdr3_aa: CASSRDWLNNEQFF; cdr3_nt: TGTGCCAGCAGTCGGGACTGGCTTAACAATGAGCAGTTCTTC
clone_size: few; d_call: TRBD1; v_call: TRBV20-1; j_call: TRBJ2-7; cdr3_aa: CSARDRGQFYEQYF; cdr3_nt: TGCAGTGCTCGTGACAGGGGCCAGTTCTACGAGCAGTACTTC
clone_size: .; d_call: .; v_call: TRBV12-3/TRBV12-4; j_call: TRBJ2-3; cdr3_aa: CASSYVGQGTDTQNF; cdr3_nt: .
clone_size: few; d_call: .; v_call: TRBV11-2; j_call: TRBJ1-3; cdr3_aa: CASSQNYGDTIYF; cdr3_nt: TGTGCCAGCAGCCAGAATTATGGGGACACCATATATTTT
clone_size: few; d_call: TRBD2; v_call: TRBV29-1; j_call: TRBJ2-1; cdr3_aa: CSVASPSGMNEQFF; cdr3_nt: TGCAGCGTTGCTTCGCCTAGCGGGATGAATGAGCAGTTCTTC